This T cell receptor (beta chain) appears in the sequencing data of a study of shared clonotypes between healthy human individuals. The CDR3 loop spans 10 amino acids. V was pared by 8 bases and J by 6 bases, with 1 base of the junction left unmatched. Germline CDR1 MNHEY, CDR2 SVGAGI. The method was immunoSEQ multiplex PCR; TCRdb's version includes in-frame clones alone and lacks a portion of them. This table holds about half a million clones, over 70% found once. Whole-study findings and limits: The represented genetic and exposure-history diversity was limited by the small number of donors.

Worth noting for this clone: Its cognate antigen is unknown.

The source material was PBMCs. The rearrangement joins TRBV6-5 to TRBJ2-7; 7 nucleotides line up with TRBD2. The sequence came from a woman aged 40 to 50 in good health. Some clones in this sample may be carry-over from other donors' samples. CDR3 sequence reads: CASGGGEQYF. The CDR3 nucleotides are TGTGCCAGCGGGGGGGGCGAGCAGTACTTC.